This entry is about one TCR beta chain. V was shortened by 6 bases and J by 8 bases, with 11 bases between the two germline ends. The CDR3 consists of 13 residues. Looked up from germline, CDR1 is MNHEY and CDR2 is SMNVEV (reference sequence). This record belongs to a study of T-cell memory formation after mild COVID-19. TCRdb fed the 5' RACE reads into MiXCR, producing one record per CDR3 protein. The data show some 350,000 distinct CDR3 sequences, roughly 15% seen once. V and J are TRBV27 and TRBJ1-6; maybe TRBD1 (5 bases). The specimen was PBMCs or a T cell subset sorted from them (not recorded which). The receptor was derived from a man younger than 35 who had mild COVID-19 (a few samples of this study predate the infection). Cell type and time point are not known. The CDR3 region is CASRSGTDSPLHF. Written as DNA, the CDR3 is TGTGCCAGCAGGTCAGGGACGGATTCACCCCTCCACTTT.